The present T cell receptor beta chain was sequenced within a study of T cell changes during pregnancy in multiple sclerosis (dated by TCRdb to between 2018 and 2021). At the level of the whole study: The study examined how the T cell repertoire changed over the course of pregnancy in women with multiple sclerosis.

The library came from the immunoSEQ multiplex PCR assay. TCRdb took over this immuneACCESS table, retaining in-frame rearrangements with V and J assigned. Such tables are incomplete; in checked studies, under half of the missing clones stem from an unresolved V gene, and the remainder is unexplained. Present in this sample are around 50,000 clones, around 93% of which were seen just once. The ten top clones hold around 0.16% of the sample. With respect to this clone: No cognate antigen has been identified for it. Per-base qualities were not stored, and no clone one base away is much larger.

Including cysteine and phenylalanine, the CDR3 has 15 amino acids. Only the CDR3 DNA is retained, 45 bases long and in frame from the first base. The V end loses 2 bases and the J end loses 4 bases, and a stretch of 12 bases separates them. CDR1 SQVTM and CDR2 ANQGSEA are derived from the germline V gene. The V and J genes are TRBV29-1 and TRBJ2-6; a tentative D match to TRBD1 spans 5 bases. The sequenced sample was CD4+ T cells from peripheral blood mononuclear cells, obtained after pregnancy. The clonotype comes from a female donor in good health, enrolled as a control in a pregnancy study. CDR3 sequence: CSVENRGSGANVLTF. In nucleotides, the sequence is TGCAGCGTTGAAAATAGGGGCTCGGGGGCCAACGTCCTGACTTTC.